Presented here are 23 T cell receptor beta chains from one specimen sequenced in a study of human T cells and chemical hapten exposure. MiXCR, run by TCRdb on the RACE reads, gives a single entry per CDR3 protein. In the table there are 80,000 to 100,000 distinct CDR3 sequences, 8% to 10% of which are singletons. The sample's time point: pre-sensitization, week 0. Treatment here: therapeutic diphenylcyclopropenone sensitization with weekly scalp DPC. Sample: whole blood, taken in connection with sensitization to the hapten diphenylcyclopropenone (DPC). Receptors were obtained from a middle-aged woman with alopecia areata. Some clones in this sample may be carry-over from other donors' samples.

This clonotype was counted at least ten times. The chain uses TRBV5-4 and TRBJ2-5, with D maybe TRBD2 (6 bases). Germline lookup yields CDR1 SGHNT and CDR2 YYREEE (reference sequence). Between the trimmed V and J ends, which lost 0 bases and 5 bases, there was a span of 14 bases. The CDR3 spans 15 residues. The CDR3 DNA follows: TGTGCCAGCAGCTTGGAAAAGGGCGGGGCGGAGACCCAGTACTTC. It codes for CASSLEKGGAETQYF.

This clonotype showed up many times. V usage is TRBV7-9 and J usage is TRBJ2-2, with D perhaps given as TRBD1 or TRBD2 (6 bases each). Per germline, CDR1 SEHNR and CDR2 FQNEAQ (reference sequence). V gave up 7 bases and J gave up 0 bases, with 15 bases separating them. The CDR3 has 16 residues. CDR3 coding DNA: TGTGCCAGCATCCGGCTTGGGGGGCCGAACACCGGGGAGCTGTTTTTT. Its translation: CASIRLGGPNTGELFF.

This clonotype was recorded at least ten times. The chain has TRBV12-3 or TRBV12-4 and TRBJ1-5; 7 nucleotides agree with TRBD1. J gave up 7 bases and V 7 bases, and 10 bases lay outside the gene matches. This CDR3 is built from 14 residues. The CDR3 sequence: CASTPGGGSQPQHF. As DNA, the CDR3 is TGTGCCAGCACTCCAGGGGGGGGAAGCCAGCCCCAGCATTTT.

This clonotype was detected a few times. The CDR3: CATRTGATDEKLFF. In nucleotides, the CDR3 is TGTGCCACAAGGACAGGGGCAACAGATGAAAAACTGTTTTTT. V usage is TRBV10-3 and J usage is TRBJ1-4, with TRBD1 matching over 9 bases. V shed 10 bases and J 6 bases; nucleotides not matched to a gene: 9. Germline V gives CDR1 ENHRY, CDR2 SYGVKD. The CDR3 length is 14 residues.

Many counts were recorded for this clonotype. The rearrangement uses TRBV28 and TRBJ2-7; D is perhaps TRBD2 (5 bases). CDR1 and CDR2 (germline): MDHEN, SYDVKM. V lost 3 bases and J 0 bases, leaving 9 bases between the germline ends. The CDR3 spans 14 residues. CDR3 amino acids: CASSFQGSSYEQYF. The CDR3 DNA reads TGTGCCAGCAGTTTTCAAGGGAGCTCCTACGAGCAGTACTTC.

This clonotype was seen many times. The chain has TRBV5-1 and TRBJ1-6; 8 positions agree with TRBD1. Looked up from germline, CDR1 is SGHRS and CDR2 is YFSETQ. This CDR3 has 16 amino acids. J gave up 7 bases and V 4 bases, and 10 bases lay outside the gene matches. The CDR3 DNA is TGCGCCAGCAGCCCAGGGATAACAGGGGGAAATTCACCCCTCCACTTT. Residues: CASSPGITGGNSPLHF.

V gene TRBV28 combines with J gene TRBJ1-2; unclear D gene. Germline CDR1 is MDHEN and CDR2 is SYDVKM. The CDR3 extends over 16 amino acids. V was trimmed by 7 bases and J by 1 base, leaving 19 bases between them. The CDR3 protein is CASTPERRDNNYGYTF. The CDR3 nucleotides read TGTGCCAGCACTCCTGAGAGGCGGGATAATAACTATGGCTACACCTTC.

In its sample, this clonotype was seen many times. The rearrangement joins TRBV12-3 or TRBV12-4 to TRBJ2-7; unclear D gene. Deletions cut 1 base from V and 4 bases from J, with 11 bases between. The CDR3 extends over 14 amino acids. The CDR3 nucleotides are TGTGCCAGCAGTTTAGGTGCAGGACCGTACGAGCAGTACTTC. As protein: CASSLGAGPYEQYF.

This clonotype was found a few times. This rearrangement joins TRBV2 to TRBJ1-2; possible D gene TRBD1, 5 bases. V gave up 2 bases and J gave up 7 bases, with 8 bases separating them. This CDR3 comprises 12 residues. Germline CDR1 reads SNHLY; CDR2 reads FYNNEI. The DNA for the CDR3 is TGTGCCAGCAGTGAAAGGGGTACTGGCTACACCTTC. Protein: CASSERGTGYTF.

This clonotype was picked up many times. The genes are TRBV5-1 and TRBJ1-6; D uncertain. The germline CDR1 and CDR2 sequences are SGHRS and YFSETQ. The CDR3 totals 15 residues. The V and J ends lost 4 bases and 0 bases respectively, with 8 bases between them. CDR3 bases: TGCGCCAGCAGCAAACAGAGCTCCTATAATTCACCCCTCCACTTT. Protein: CASSKQSSYNSPLHF.

This clonotype showed up just a few times. CDR3 sequence reads: CASGLNTGELFF. CDR3 bases: TGTGCCAGCGGGTTGAACACCGGGGAGCTGTTTTTT. This chain uses TRBV11-3 with TRBJ2-2; no firm D call. Trimming cost V 8 bases and J 1 base, with 5 bases left between them. This CDR3 is built from 12 residues. CDR1 SGHNT and CDR2 YENEEA come from the germline V gene.

This clonotype was seen a handful of times. The CDR3: CASSGSGAYGYTF. In DNA form, the CDR3 reads TGTGCCAGCAGTGGGTCAGGGGCCTATGGCTACACCTTC. The chain combines TRBV2 with TRBJ1-2; weak D call: TRBD1 (6 bases). V was clipped by 4 bases and J by 4 bases, with 10 bases between them. There are 13 residues in the CDR3. Germline lookup yields CDR1 SNHLY and CDR2 FYNNEI.

This clonotype appeared many times. This chain connects TRBV7-9 to TRBJ2-3, with D maybe TRBD2 (5 bases). V gave up 6 bases and J gave up 3 bases, with 7 bases separating them. The CDR3 has 12 amino acids. The V gene's germline CDR1 is SEHNR and CDR2 FQNEAQ (reference sequence). CDR3 sequence reads: CASRPGTDTQYF. The CDR3 DNA reads TGTGCCAGCAGACCGGGGACAGATACGCAGTATTTT. Full variable domain (remainder filled in from reference TRBV7-9 and TRBJ2-3): DTGVSQNPRHKITKRGQNVTFRCDPISEHNRLYWYRQTLGQGPEFLTYFQNEAQLEKSRLLSDRFSAERPKGSFSTLEIQRTEQGDSAMYLCASRPGTDTQYFGPGTRLTVL.

The chain uses TRBV28 and TRBJ2-4; possible D gene TRBD1, 5 bases. This CDR3 comprises 16 residues. The germline CDR1 and CDR2 sequences are MDHEN and SYDVKM. V was shortened by 5 bases and J by 5 bases, with 19 bases between the two germline ends. As DNA, the CDR3 is TGTGCCAGCAGTCCCCCGGGCCAGGGAAAACAAAACATTCAGTACTTC. This codes for CASSPPGQGKQNIQYF.

The gene calls are TRBV7-7 and TRBJ2-1, with D maybe TRBD2 (6 bases). The CDR3 contains 15 residues. Germline V CDR1 and CDR2: SSHAT, FNYEAQ (reference sequence). V was trimmed by 3 bases and J by 6 bases, leaving 15 bases between them. CDR3 residues: CASSFFGGPGNEQFF. CDR3 bases: TGTGCCAGCAGCTTTTTCGGGGGACCAGGCAATGAGCAGTTCTTC.

There are many counts of this clonotype. This rearrangement joins TRBV12-3 or TRBV12-4 to TRBJ2-7, with 8 nucleotides matching TRBD2. The CDR3 has 13 residues. The junction had 6 bases not matched to a gene; V was cut back by 6 bases and J by 5 bases. DNA for the CDR3: TGTGCCAGCAGCACTTCGGGGGGGAACGAGCAGTACTTC. It encodes CASSTSGGNEQYF.

This clonotype was seen many times. This chain uses TRBV11-2 with TRBJ2-3; possible D gene TRBD1, 5 bases. The CDR3 totals 17 residues. Germline V gene lookup returns CDR1 SGHAT and CDR2 FQNNGV. The V gene lost 1 base and the J gene lost 5 bases, with 19 bases spanning the gap. The CDR3 DNA sequence: TGTGCCAGCAGCTTAGTATATTCGACAGTCTATAGAGATACGCAGTATTTT. Protein: CASSLVYSTVYRDTQYF. Full variable domain (remainder filled in from reference TRBV11-2 and TRBJ2-3): EAGVAQSPRYKIIEKRQSVAFWCNPISGHATLYWYQQILGQGPKLLIQFQNNGVVDDSQLPKDRFSAERLKGVDSTLKIQPAKLEDSAVYLCASSLVYSTVYRDTQYFGPGTRLTVL.

This chain's CDR3 is CSLTSGGADTQYF. The CDR3 DNA reads as TGCAGTTTAACTAGCGGGGGAGCAGATACGCAGTATTTT. V and J are TRBV20-1 and TRBJ2-3, with TRBD2 matching 11 bases. Germline V gene data show CDR1 as DFQATT and CDR2 as SNEGSKA (reference sequence). CDR3 size: 13 residues. V lost 8 bases and J lost 4; bases outside the gene matches: 5.

The table lists this clonotype with a few counts. The V and J genes are TRBV12-3 or TRBV12-4 and TRBJ2-7; the D gene is possibly TRBD1 (5 bases). V lost 2 bases to trimming and J lost 6 bases, with 8 bases between them. The CDR3 extends over 12 amino acids. The CDR3 region is CASSLQGLEQYF. The CDR3 nucleotides are TGTGCCAGCAGTTTACAGGGCCTCGAGCAGTACTTC.

The chain recombines TRBV10-3 with TRBJ2-5; D gene ambiguous. This CDR3 has 13 residues. V lost 6 bases, J lost 0 bases, and 8 bases lay in between. Germline V gene lookup returns CDR1 ENHRY and CDR2 SYGVKD. The CDR3 sequence: CAIRPGYQETQYF. In DNA, the CDR3 is TGTGCCATCAGACCAGGCTACCAAGAGACCCAGTACTTC.

This clonotype turned up a few times. The chain has TRBV6-5 and TRBJ2-7, with D unclear. V lost 0 bases and J lost 0, with 6 bases in between. CDR1 is MNHEY and CDR2 is SVGAGI in the germline V gene. The CDR3 contains 14 residues. CDR3 in DNA: TGTGCCAGCAGTTACTCAGGGTACTCCTACGAGCAGTACTTC. Amino acids: CASSYSGYSYEQYF.

This chain uses TRBV11-3 with TRBJ2-7, with D tentatively TRBD2 (6 bases). V was cut by 9 bases and J by 7 bases, with 16 bases left in between. Per the germline V gene, CDR1 is SGHNT and CDR2 is YENEEA. This CDR3 has 12 amino acids. The CDR3 reads CASRYNRGEQYF. Here the CDR3 DNA reads TGTGCCAGTCGATACAACCGGGGGGAGCAGTACTTC.

This clonotype has a single count. The chain is built from TRBV7-9 and TRBJ1-1; D remains unclear. CDR1 and CDR2 (germline): SEHNR, FQNEAQ (reference sequence). The length of the CDR3 is 17 residues. The V end lost 3 bases, the J end lost 2 bases, and 19 bases lay between the germline ends. The CDR3 protein is CASSLKLSFSDNTEAFF. The CDR3 nucleotides read TGTGCCAGCAGCTTGAAACTCTCCTTCAGCGACAACACTGAAGCTTTCTTT.